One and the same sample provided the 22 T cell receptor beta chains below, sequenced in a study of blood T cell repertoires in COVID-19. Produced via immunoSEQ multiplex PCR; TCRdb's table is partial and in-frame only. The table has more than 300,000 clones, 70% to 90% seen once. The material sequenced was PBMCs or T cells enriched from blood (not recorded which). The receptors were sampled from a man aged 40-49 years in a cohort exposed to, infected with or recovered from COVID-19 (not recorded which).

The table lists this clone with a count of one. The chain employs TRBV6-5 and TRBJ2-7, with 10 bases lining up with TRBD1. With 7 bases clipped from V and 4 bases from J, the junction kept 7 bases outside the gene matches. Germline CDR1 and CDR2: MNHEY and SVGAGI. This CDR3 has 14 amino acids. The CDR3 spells CASTPGQGYYEQYF. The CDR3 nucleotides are TGTGCCAGCACCCCGGGACAGGGGTATTACGAGCAGTACTTC.

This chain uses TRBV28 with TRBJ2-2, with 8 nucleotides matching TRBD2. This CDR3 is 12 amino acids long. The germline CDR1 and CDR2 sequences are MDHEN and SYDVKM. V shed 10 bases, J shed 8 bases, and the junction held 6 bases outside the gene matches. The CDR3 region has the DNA TGTGCCACCCGGAGACTAGCGGGGGAGCTGTTTTTT. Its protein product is CATRRLAGELFF.

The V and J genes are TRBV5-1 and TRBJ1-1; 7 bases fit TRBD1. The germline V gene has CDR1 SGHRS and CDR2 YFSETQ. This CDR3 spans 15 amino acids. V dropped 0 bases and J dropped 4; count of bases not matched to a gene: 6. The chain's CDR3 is CASSLGQGRSTEAFF. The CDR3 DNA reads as TGCGCCAGCAGCTTGGGACAGGGACGGTCCACTGAAGCTTTCTTT.

CDR3 DNA: TGTGCCAGCACCGGCTTACAGCAACAGGGGCAAAGCTCCTACAATGAGCAGTTCTTC. Translated: CASTGLQQQGQSSYNEQFF. The chain carries TRBV5-8 and TRBJ2-1, with 7 nucleotides matching TRBD1. CDR3 length equals 19 residues. Germline V gene data show CDR1 as SGHTS and CDR2 as YDEGEE. Trimming removed 6 bases from V and 0 bases from J; junction bases left unmatched: 18.

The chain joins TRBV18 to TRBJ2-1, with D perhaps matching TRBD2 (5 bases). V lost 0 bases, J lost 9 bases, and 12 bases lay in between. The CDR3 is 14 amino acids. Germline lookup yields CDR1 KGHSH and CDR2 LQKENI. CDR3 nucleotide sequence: TGTGCCAGCTCACCACCGGGTACTAGAGCTGAGCAGTTCTTC. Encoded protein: CASSPPGTRAEQFF.

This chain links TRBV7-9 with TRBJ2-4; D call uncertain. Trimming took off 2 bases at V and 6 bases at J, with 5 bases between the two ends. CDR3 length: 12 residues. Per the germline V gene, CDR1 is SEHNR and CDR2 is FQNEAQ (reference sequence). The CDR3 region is CASSLSTNIQYF. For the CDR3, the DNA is TGTGCCAGCAGCTTAAGCACAAACATTCAGTACTTC.

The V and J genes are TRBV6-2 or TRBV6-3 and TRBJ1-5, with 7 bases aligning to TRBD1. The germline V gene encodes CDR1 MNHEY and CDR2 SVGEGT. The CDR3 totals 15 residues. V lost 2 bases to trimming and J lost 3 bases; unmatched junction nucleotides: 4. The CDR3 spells CASSYRDRLNQPQHF. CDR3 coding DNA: TGTGCCAGCAGTTACCGGGACAGACTCAATCAGCCCCAGCATTTT.

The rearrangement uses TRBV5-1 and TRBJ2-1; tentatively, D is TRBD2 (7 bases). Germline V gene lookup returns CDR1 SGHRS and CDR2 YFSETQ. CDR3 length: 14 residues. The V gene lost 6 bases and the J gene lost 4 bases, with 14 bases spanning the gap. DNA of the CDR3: TGCGCCAGCACCTCACAGGGACTATACAATGAGCAGTTCTTC. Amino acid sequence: CASTSQGLYNEQFF.

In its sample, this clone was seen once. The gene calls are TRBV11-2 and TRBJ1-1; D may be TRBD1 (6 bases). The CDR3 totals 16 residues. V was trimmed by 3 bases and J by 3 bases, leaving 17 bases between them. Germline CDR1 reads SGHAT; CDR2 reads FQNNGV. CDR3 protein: CASSLGSNRVDTEAFF. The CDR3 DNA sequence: TGTGCCAGCAGCTTGGGTTCAAACAGGGTTGACACTGAAGCTTTCTTT.

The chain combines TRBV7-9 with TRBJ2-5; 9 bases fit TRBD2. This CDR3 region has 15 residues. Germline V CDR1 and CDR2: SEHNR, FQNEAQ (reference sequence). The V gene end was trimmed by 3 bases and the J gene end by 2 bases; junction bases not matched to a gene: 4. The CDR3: CASSLGLAGQETQYF. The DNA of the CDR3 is TGTGCCAGCAGCTTGGGACTAGCAGGGCAAGAGACCCAGTACTTC.

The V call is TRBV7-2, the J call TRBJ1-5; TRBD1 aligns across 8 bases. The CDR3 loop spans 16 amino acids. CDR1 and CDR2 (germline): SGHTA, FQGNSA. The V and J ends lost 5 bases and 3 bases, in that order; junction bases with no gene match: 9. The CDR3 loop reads CASSLRGQGYNQPQHF. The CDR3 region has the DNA TGTGCCAGCAGCCTCCGAGGACAGGGATACAATCAGCCCCAGCATTTT.

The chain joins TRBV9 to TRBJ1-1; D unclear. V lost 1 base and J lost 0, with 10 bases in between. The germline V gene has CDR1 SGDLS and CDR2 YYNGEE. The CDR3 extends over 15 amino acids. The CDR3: CASSVISALNTEAFF. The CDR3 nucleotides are TGTGCCAGCAGCGTAATATCTGCGCTGAACACTGAAGCTTTCTTT.

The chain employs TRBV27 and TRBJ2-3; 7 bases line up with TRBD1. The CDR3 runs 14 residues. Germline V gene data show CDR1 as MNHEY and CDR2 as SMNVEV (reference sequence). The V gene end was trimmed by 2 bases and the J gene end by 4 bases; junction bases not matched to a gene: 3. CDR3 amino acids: CASSLLQGPDTQYF. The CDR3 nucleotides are TGTGCCAGCAGTTTACTACAGGGGCCAGATACGCAGTATTTT.

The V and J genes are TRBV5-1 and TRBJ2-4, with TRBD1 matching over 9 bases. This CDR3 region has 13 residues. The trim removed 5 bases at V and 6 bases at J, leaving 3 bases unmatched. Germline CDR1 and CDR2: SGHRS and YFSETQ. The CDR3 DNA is TGCGCCAGCAGGCCGGGACAGGGAAACATTCAGTACTTC. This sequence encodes CASRPGQGNIQYF.

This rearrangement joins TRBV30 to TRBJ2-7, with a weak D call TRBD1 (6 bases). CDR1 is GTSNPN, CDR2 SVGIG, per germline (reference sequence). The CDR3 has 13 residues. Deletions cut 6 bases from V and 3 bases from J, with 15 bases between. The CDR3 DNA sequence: TGTGCCTGTACGACTACAGGGAACTACGAGCAGTACTTC. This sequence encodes CACTTTGNYEQYF.

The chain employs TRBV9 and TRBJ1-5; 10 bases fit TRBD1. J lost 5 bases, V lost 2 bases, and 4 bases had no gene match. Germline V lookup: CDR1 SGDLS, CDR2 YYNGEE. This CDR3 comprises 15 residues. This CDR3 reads CASSVGQGVDQPQHF. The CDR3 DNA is TGTGCCAGCAGCGTTGGACAGGGGGTAGATCAGCCCCAGCATTTT.

This chain's CDR3 is CASSLALDSTDTQYF. CDR3 in DNA: TGCGCCAGCAGCTTGGCATTAGATAGCACAGATACGCAGTATTTT. The chain is built from TRBV5-1 and TRBJ2-3; D is uncertain. The germline gives CDR1 SGHRS, CDR2 YFSETQ. V lost 0 bases and J lost 0, with 8 bases in between. The CDR3 is 15 residues long.

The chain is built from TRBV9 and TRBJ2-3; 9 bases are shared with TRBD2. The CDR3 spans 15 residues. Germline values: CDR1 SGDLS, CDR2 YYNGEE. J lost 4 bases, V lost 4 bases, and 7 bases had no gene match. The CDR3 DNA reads TGTGCCAGCAGCATTAGCGGGAGTATGGCAGATACGCAGTATTTT. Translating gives CASSISGSMADTQYF.

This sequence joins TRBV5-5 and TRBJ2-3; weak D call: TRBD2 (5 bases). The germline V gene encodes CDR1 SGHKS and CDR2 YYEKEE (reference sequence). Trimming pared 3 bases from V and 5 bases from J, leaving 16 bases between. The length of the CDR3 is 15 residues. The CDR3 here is CASSSPEAVRDTQYF. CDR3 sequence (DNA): TGTGCCAGCAGCTCTCCGGAAGCGGTTAGAGATACGCAGTATTTT.

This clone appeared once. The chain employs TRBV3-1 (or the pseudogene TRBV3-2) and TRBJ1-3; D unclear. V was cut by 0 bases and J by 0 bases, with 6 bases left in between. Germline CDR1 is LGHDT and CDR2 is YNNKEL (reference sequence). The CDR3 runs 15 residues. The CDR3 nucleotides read TGTGCCAGCAGCCAAGATCTTAGCTCTGGAAACACCATATATTTT. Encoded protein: CASSQDLSSGNTIYF.

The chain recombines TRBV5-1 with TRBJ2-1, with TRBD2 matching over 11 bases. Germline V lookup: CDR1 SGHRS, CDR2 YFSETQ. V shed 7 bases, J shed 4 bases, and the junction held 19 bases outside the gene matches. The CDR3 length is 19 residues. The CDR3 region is CASAPRGSGRAGPYNEQFF. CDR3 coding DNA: TGCGCCAGCGCTCCCCGGGGTAGCGGGAGGGCCGGGCCTTACAATGAGCAGTTCTTC.

The CDR3 sequence: CASNEPGNQPQHF. CDR3 nucleotide sequence: TGTGCCAGCAACGAGCCGGGGAATCAGCCCCAGCATTTT. The chain recombines TRBV6-5 with TRBJ1-5; D remains unclear. Deletions cut 7 bases from V and 4 bases from J, with 11 bases between. This CDR3 is built from 13 residues. Germline V gene data show CDR1 as MNHEY and CDR2 as SVGAGI.